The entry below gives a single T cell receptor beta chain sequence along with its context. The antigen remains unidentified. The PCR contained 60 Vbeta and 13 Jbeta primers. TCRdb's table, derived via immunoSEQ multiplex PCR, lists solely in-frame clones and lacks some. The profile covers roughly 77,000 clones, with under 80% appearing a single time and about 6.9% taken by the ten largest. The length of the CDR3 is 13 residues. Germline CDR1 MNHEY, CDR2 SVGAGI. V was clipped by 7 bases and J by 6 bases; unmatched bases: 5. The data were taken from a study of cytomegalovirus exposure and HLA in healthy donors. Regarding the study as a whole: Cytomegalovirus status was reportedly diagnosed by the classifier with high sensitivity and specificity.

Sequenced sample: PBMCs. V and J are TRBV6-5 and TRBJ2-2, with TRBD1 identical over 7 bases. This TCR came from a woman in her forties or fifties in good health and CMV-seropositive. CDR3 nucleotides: TGTGCCAGCAACCGACAGGGTCCCGGGGAGCTGTTTTTT. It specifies CASNRQGPGELFF.